This T cell receptor (beta chain) was sequenced in a study of blood T cells in healthy people across ages. Study-wide background: About one barcoded beta molecule per two T cells came from capture by template switching. General study findings and limits: While age rose, TCR beta diversity per million T cells dropped in a roughly linear way.

Germline CDR1 is SEHNR and CDR2 is FQNEAQ (reference sequence). This CDR3 is built from 16 residues. The V gene lost 1 base and the J gene lost 2 bases, with 12 bases spanning the gap. Notes on this clonotype: Its matching antigen is unknown.

Peripheral blood samples of 9 to 10 milliliters were drawn from each donor. The authors isolated at least 6 million PBMCs per sample. For the second PCR, which ran for about 6 to 11 cycles, a sample-barcoded 5' primer and a J-beta primer mix were used. Each CDR3 protein gets one entry after TCRdb re-called the 5' RACE reads with MiXCR. The sample has under 800,000 distinct CDR3 sequences; roughly 43% are singletons. The TCR originated in a woman aged 55-70 years in good health. Sequencing was performed on blood. The chain employs TRBV7-9 and TRBJ1-3; D is unresolved. CDR3 coding DNA: TGTGCCAGCAGCTTAGAACAGACCTTTACTGGAAACACCATATATTTT. Translating gives CASSLEQTFTGNTIYF.